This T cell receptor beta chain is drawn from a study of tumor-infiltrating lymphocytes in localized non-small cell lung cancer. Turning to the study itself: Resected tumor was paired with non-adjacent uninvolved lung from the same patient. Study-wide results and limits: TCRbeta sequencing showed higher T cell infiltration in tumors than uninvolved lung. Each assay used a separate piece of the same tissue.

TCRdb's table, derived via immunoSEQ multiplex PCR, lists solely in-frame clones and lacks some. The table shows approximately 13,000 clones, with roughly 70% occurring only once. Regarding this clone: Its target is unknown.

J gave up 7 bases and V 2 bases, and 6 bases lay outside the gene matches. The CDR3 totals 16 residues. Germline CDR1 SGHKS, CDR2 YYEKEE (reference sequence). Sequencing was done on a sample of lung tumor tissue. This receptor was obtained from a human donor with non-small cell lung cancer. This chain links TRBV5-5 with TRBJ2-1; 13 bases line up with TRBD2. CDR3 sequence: CASSFVTSGGANEQFF. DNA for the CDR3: TGTGCCAGCAGCTTCGTAACTAGCGGGGGGGCAAATGAGCAGTTCTTC.